This TCR beta chain is from a study of blood T cell repertoires in COVID-19 (dated by TCRdb to about 2020). About the full investigation: Collaborator samples came from the United States, Italy and Spain and covered acute and convalescent phases of COVID-19. Where HLA class I and class II types were available, the types were taken from metadata supplied by the sample provider, not from assay-based typing. The prospective study material was composed of cDNA or gDNA derived from T cells, B-cell-depleted T cells, or PBMCs. Subjects who had been exposed to COVID-19, were actively infected with it, or had recovered from it provided the deeply sampled blood TCRbeta repertoires that made up the dataset. The samples were drawn from two sources: the first 160 participants of the ongoing ImmuneRACE study, and about 1,300 subjects contributed by 6 global collaborators. The sample metadata nearly always contained a de-identified subject ID, COVID-19 status, age in years and sex. The repertoires were made available in a free public database intended to serve as a resource for research on the immune response to SARS-CoV-2. The study at large found these results: Clinical and demographic metadata were provided uncurated, with the amount varying by source and participant.

A word on this clone: Its binding antigen is unknown. One base away there is no much larger clone; base qualities are not given.

In Seattle, one collaborating source enrolled patients while the infection was active and tracked those patients longitudinally over the course of disease. Collaborating institutions collected whole blood in K2EDTA tubes following their own protocols. For TCRbeta analysis, collaborators shipped samples as frozen whole blood, isolated PBMCs, or DNA extracted from either of those sample types. The immunoSEQ Assay, a bias-controlled multiplex PCR, was used to amplify TCRbeta CDR3 regions from genomic DNA. For the original study's pipeline: The number of nucleated cells in each sample was estimated by amplification of reference gene primers within the assay. Sequence reads were collapsed and filtered to measure the absolute abundance of every unique TCRbeta CDR3 rearrangement. For each sample, productive Simpson clonality was calculated by taking the square root of Simpson's diversity index across productive rearrangements. Sourced from immuneACCESS, this table was stored by TCRdb with only in-frame sequences that have V and J called. A share of the clones is absent; for the studies checked, an unresolved V gene accounts for under half, and the remainder has no known explanation. That table supplies the V and J calls and clone size; D and trimming were determined from the DNA. Present in this sample are about 500,000 clones, 70% to 90% of which were seen just once. Under 8.5% of the sample goes to the ten largest clones.

Sequences SGHKS (CDR1) and YYEKEE (CDR2) are obtained from the germline V gene (reference sequence). The CDR3 spans 13 residues, from the cysteine through the phenylalanine. Of all the DNA, just the CDR3 is kept, 39 bases in frame from base 1. V is pared back by 0 bases and J by 6 bases, with 9 bases lying between the germline termini. This clonotype was sampled from a woman aged 45 to 65 with COVID-19, enrolled during active disease. Input material: peripheral blood. The sequence is built from TRBV5-5 and TRBJ1-2; TRBD1 is a weak D gene call, 5 bases matching. At the DNA level, the sequence is TGTGCCAGCAGCTTGGTGGGACTGGATGGCTACACCTTC. It translates as CASSLVGLDGYTF.